Listed below are T cell receptor beta chains from one sample, sequenced in a study of EBV T-cell therapy then PD-1 blockade in nasopharyngeal carcinoma. Antigens of these TCRs are unknown. TCRdb keeps only in-frame clones here, not all; method: immunoSEQ multiplex PCR. The sample includes 20,000 or so clones, approximately 79% of them seen just once. The sequences come from CD8+ T cells from blood, collected at roughly day 250 from a patient whose treatment included autologous EBV-specific T cells and nivolumab. These receptors were taken from a man aged 40-49 years with nasopharyngeal carcinoma. The conserved cysteine and the conserved F or W are not part of the CDR3 here. Clone size is stated in some rows and not others, as once, few, many or a class when expanded.

few,TRBV2,ASSVGEAF
.,TRBV6-8,ASSPGHPNTGELF
.,TRBV2,ASSSPGGNEKLF
.,TRBV7-3,ASSLNGRGFMYEQY
.,TRBV7-2,ASSFRLAGLETQY
.,TRBV7-6,ASSLRSGGIQYNEQF
.,TRBV25-1,ASSDLRTGGNEQF
.,TRBV18,ASSPRPGQESYEQY
once,TRBV5-4,ASSFRTAQETQY
.,TRBV6-1,ASSESSYEQY
.,TRBV4-1,ASMYRDRGTYEQY
.,TRBV5-8,ASSFDDLGRGGGYNEQF
.,TRBV6-5,ASSPEIKQTDTQY
.,TRBV19,ASSSLDTDTQY
.,TRBV27,ASSFRLAASTDTQY
.,TRBV12-3/TRBV12-4,ASSFSVEPQH
.,TRBV29-1,SVEGRRGSSYEQY
few,TRBV3-1/TRBV3-2,ASSIPGDGTTGELF
.,TRBV28,ASALEFLGGLDEKLF
few,TRBV6-4,ASSEGEVNEQF
.,TRBV6-1,ASSERRQVNYNEQF
once,TRBV7-9,ASSLVGRYYEQY
.,TRBV27,ASSLMRNQPQH
.,TRBV7-2,ASSLALRAGYT
.,TRBV5-5,ASSWGFVGGSYEQY
few,TRBV19,ASSINRGGPSSEAF
once,TRBV7-2,ASSLAAGTSGGLRELF
few,TRBV20-1,SAGGRYEQY
.,TRBV28,ASSLSPTNEKLF
.,TRBV7-9,ASSPLGSGELF
once,TRBV6-4,ASSDSGANVLT
.,TRBV6-1,ASSDRTGIGYEQY
.,TRBV15,ATSRAGSIAKNIQY
.,TRBV4-3,ASNPGWGTEAF
.,TRBV4-3,ASSQEASVLRYTGELF
medium-sized,TRBV29-1,SAAGLGNTIY
.,TRBV4-3,ASSQASGPSTDTQY
.,TRBV7-9,ASSARTGHGGYT
.,TRBV27,ASSPRGGELF
.,TRBV14,ASSQRTASYEQY
.,TRBV4-1,ASSQDWRGTDTQY
.,TRBV6-5,ASSYSQGPTEAF
.,TRBV27,ASKVGNTEAF
.,TRBV3-1/TRBV3-2,ASSRSAYEQY
.,TRBV11-1,ASSPGRGSAEQY
.,TRBV6-5,ASRLGAGFSPLH
.,TRBV25-1,ASTYGDTQY